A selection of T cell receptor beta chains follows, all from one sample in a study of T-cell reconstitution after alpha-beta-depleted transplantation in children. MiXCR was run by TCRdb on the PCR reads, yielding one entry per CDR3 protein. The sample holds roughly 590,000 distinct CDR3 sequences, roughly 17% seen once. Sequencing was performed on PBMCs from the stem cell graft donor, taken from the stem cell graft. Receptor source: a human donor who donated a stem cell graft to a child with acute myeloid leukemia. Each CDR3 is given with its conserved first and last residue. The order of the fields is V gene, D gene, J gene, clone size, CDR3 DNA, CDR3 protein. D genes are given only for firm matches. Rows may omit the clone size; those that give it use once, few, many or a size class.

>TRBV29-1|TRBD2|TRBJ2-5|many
TGCAGCGGAGTAGGAGGGAGGGAAGAGACCCAGTACTTC
CSGVGGREETQYF
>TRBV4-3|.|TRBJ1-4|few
TGCGCCAGCAGCCAAGAGTCCGCACCTAATGAAAAACTGTTTTTT
CASSQESAPNEKLFF
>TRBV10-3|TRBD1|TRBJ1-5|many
TGTGCCATCAGCGCAGGGGGCCTTAATCAGCCCCAGCATTTT
CAISAGGLNQPQHF
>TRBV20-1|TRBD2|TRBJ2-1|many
TGCAGTGCTAGGGCAGGACTAGAGGACAATGAGCAGTTCTTC
CSARAGLEDNEQFF
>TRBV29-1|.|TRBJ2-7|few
TGCAGCGTTGAAAGAGGCGCGGGAGAGCAGTACTTC
CSVERGAGEQYF
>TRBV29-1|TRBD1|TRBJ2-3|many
TGCAGCGTTGATGACAGGGGGGGAAATACGCAGTATTTT
CSVDDRGGNTQYF
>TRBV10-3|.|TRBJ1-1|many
TGTGCCATCAGCGTCGGGGCCGAGAATGAAGCTTTCTTT
CAISVGAENEAFF
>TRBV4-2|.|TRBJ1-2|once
TGTGCCAGCAGCCAGAACAGGGAGGGCTACACCTTC
CASSQNREGYTF
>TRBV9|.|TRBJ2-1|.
TGTGCCAGCAGCGTGGGGTCGGGTGAGCAGTTCTTC
CASSVGSGEQFF
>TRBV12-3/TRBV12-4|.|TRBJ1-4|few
TGTGCCAGCAGTGGGAAGGGACCTTACCCGGGGGAACTGTTTTTT
CASSGKGPYPGELFF
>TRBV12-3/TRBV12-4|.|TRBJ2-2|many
TGTGCCAGCACTGAGTCCACCGGGGAGCTGTTTTTT
CASTESTGELFF
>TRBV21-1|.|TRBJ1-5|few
TGTGCCAGCAGCAAAGAGAGGGGGCTTCAGCCCCAGCATTTT
CASSKERGLQPQHF
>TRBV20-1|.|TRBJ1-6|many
TGCAGTGCTGAAAGGACAGAGAAGAGCTCCTATAATTCACCCCTCCACTTT
CSAERTEKSSYNSPLHF
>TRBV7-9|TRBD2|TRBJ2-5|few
TGTGCCAGCAGCAAGTGGGAGGGGACGATACAAGAGACCCAGTACTTC
CASSKWEGTIQETQYF
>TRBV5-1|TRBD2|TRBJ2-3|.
TGCGCCAGCAGCTTGGCGGGGGGGCCGGGCACAGATACGCAGTATTTT
CASSLAGGPGTDTQYF
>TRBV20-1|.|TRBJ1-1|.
TGCAGTCCCGCACGGGTCACTGAAGCTTTCTTT
CSPARVTEAFF
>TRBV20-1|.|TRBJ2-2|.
TGCAGTGCTCAGGACCTCCGGACCCTGAACACCGGGGAGCTGTTTTTT
CSAQDLRTLNTGELFF
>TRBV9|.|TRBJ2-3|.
TGTGCCAGCAGCGTAGTTGGGCAGACCTCAAGTAGCACAGATACGCAGTATTTT
CASSVVGQTSSSTDTQYF
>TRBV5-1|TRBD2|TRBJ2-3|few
TGCGCCAGCAGCTCTCCCATGGCGGGGGGGACTAGCACAGATACGCAGTATTTT
CASSSPMAGGTSTDTQYF
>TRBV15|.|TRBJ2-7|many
TGTGCCACCAGCAGAGATTCGTCGGGATACGAGCAGTACTTC
CATSRDSSGYEQYF
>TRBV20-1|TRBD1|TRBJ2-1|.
TGCAGTGCTAGAGAAGCAGGACAGGGGTTATCCTACAATGAGCAGTTCTTC
CSAREAGQGLSYNEQFF
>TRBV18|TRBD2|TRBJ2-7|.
TGTGCCAGCTCTGGAGCTAGCGGGGGGGGATACGAGCAGTACTTC
CASSGASGGGYEQYF
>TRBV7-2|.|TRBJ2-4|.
TGTGCCAGCAGCTTAGCGGCCGGGCGGGGACGTAGCAAAAACATTCAGTACTTC
CASSLAAGRGRSKNIQYF
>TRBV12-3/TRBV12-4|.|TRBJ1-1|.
TGTGCCAGCAGTTTTGAGGAAGCTGAAGCTTTCTTT
CASSFEEAEAFF
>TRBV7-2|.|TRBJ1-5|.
TGTGCCAGCAGCCAGGGACGGCTTCCCAATCAGCCCCAGCATTTT
CASSQGRLPNQPQHF
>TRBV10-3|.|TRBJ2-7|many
TGTGCCATCAGTGAGTTATCTGGTTACGAGCAGTACTTC
CAISELSGYEQYF
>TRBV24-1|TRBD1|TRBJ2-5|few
TGTGCCACCAGTGATTTGGTGACAGGGAGAGGAGAGACCCAGTACTTC
CATSDLVTGRGETQYF
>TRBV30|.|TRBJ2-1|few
TGTGCCTGGAGTCCCGCGATGTCGGAGCAGTTCTTC
CAWSPAMSEQFF
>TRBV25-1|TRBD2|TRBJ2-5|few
TGTGCCAGCAGTGAATGGGATAGCGGGACTCAAGAGACCCAGTACTTC
CASSEWDSGTQETQYF
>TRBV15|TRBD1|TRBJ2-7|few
TGTGCCACCAGCAGAGATAGGGAGACAGGGGCCTACGAGCAGTACTTC
CATSRDRETGAYEQYF
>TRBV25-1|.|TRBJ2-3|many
TGTGCCAGCAGCCACTGGGGGGATGAGGGCACAGATACGCAGTATTTT
CASSHWGDEGTDTQYF
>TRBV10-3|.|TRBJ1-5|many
TGTGCCATCAGTGAGGACAGGTCTACTTATCAGCCCCAGCATTTT
CAISEDRSTYQPQHF
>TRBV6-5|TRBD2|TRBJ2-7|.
TGTGCCAGCAGTTACCTAGCGGGGCAGATCGAGCAGTACTTC
CASSYLAGQIEQYF
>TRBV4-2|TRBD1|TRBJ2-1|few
TGTGCCAGCAGCCCGGCGGACAGGGTATGGGAGCAGTTCTTC
CASSPADRVWEQFF